Below, one T cell receptor beta chain is given with its context. The antigen is unknown. This record comes from a study of OX40 agonist ivuxolimab in advanced cancers. Looking at the study overall: Two patients with cutaneous melanoma and one with hepatocellular carcinoma, three in total, showed partial responses. General study results and limits: Partial responders treated at 0.1-3.0 mg/kg exhibited clonal expansion among the lowest measured. There was clonal expansion of CD4+ and CD8+ blood T cells by week 6 at 0.1 to 3.0 mg/kg. Certain nonresponding patients likewise had low normalized T-cell clonal expansion.

Profiled with immunoSEQ multiplex PCR; TCRdb holds only in-frame clones, not every one. The sample carries about 70,000 clones, under 80% recorded once. Trimming removed 3 bases from V and 2 bases from J; junction bases left unmatched: 4. The CDR3 has 15 residues. CDR1 is LNHDA, CDR2 SQIVND, per germline (reference sequence). The clonotype was recovered from an adult with an advanced solid tumor such as melanoma, head and neck, liver or kidney cancer. The chain has TRBV19 and TRBJ1-2, with TRBD1 identical over 9 bases. The sequencing used CD4+ or CD8+ T cells sorted from blood, collected in a trial of the OX40 agonist ivuxolimab. The CDR3 DNA sequence: TGTGCCAGTAGTATCCGGACAGGGGTGAACTATGGCTACACCTTC. Amino acids: CASSIRTGVNYGYTF. Complete variable domain (other parts from reference TRBV19 and TRBJ1-2): DGGITQSPKYLFRKEGQNVTLSCEQNLNHDAMYWYRQDPGQGLRLIYYSQIVNDFQKGDIAEGYSVSREKKESFPLTVTSAQKNPTAFYLCASSIRTGVNYGYTFGSGTRLTVV.